What follows are 22 T cell receptor beta chains derived from one specimen sequenced in a study of T cell responses to AZD1222 COVID-19 vaccine. Using immunoSEQ multiplex PCR, the repertoire was profiled, and TCRdb retains in-frame clones only, with some absent. Here the sample spans 60,000 to 90,000 clones, about nine tenths being singletons. The sequencing used peripheral blood, collected 28 days after the second AZD1222 dose. The receptors stem from an adult who received the AZD1222 COVID-19 vaccine.

The rearrangement joins TRBV24-1 to TRBJ2-1; no firm D call. Germline V gene data show CDR1 as KGHDR and CDR2 as SFDVKD. V lost 4 bases and J 6 bases, leaving 3 bases between the germline ends. The CDR3 totals 11 residues. The CDR3 region is CATSDFNEQFF. CDR3 bases: TGTGCCACCAGTGACTTCAATGAGCAGTTCTTC.

The chain has TRBV2 and TRBJ1-5; D is uncertain. Germline lookup yields CDR1 SNHLY and CDR2 FYNNEI. The V and J ends lost 6 bases and 4 bases respectively, with 13 bases between them. The CDR3 covers 14 residues. The CDR3 DNA sequence: TGTGCCAGCAGACCGGGGAAAGCAAATCAGCCCCAGCATTTT. This codes for CASRPGKANQPQHF.

The gene calls are TRBV7-2 and TRBJ2-6; D remains ambiguous. Germline loops: CDR1 SGHTA, CDR2 FQGNSA. Deletions cut 1 base from V and 4 bases from J, with 14 bases between. The CDR3 spans 17 residues. The CDR3 is CASSLGILRTGANVLTF. The CDR3, as DNA: TGTGCCAGCAGCTTAGGAATTCTACGAACGGGGGCCAACGTCCTGACTTTC.

This chain connects TRBV10-3 to TRBJ1-3, with TRBD1 as a possible D gene (5 bases). The CDR3 runs to 15 residues. V lost 4 bases, J lost 3 bases, and 13 bases lay in between. Germline CDR1 and CDR2: ENHRY and SYGVKD. The CDR3 reads CAISGPGGGGNTIYF. The CDR3 DNA reads as TGTGCCATCAGTGGGCCTGGGGGAGGTGGAAACACCATATATTTT.

With respect to this clone: At one of its ends the junction is not consistent with the germline gene, which may arise from a read error. This chain connects TRBV6-2 or TRBV6-3 to TRBJ1-5; 9 nucleotides align to TRBD1. CDR1 is MNHEY, CDR2 SVGEGT, per germline. This CDR3 is built from 13 residues. The DNA of the CDR3 is TGTGCCAGCGGTTACAGGGGGCCTCAGCCCCAGCATTTT. This sequence encodes CASGYRGPQPQHF.

The gene calls are TRBV14 and TRBJ2-5; 8 bases match TRBD2. This CDR3 spans 16 amino acids. Germline V lookup: CDR1 SGHDN, CDR2 FVKESK. With 1 base clipped from V and 5 bases from J, the junction kept 9 bases outside the gene matches. CDR3 in amino acids: CASSQAPGGPLETQYF. The CDR3 DNA reads as TGTGCCAGCAGCCAAGCCCCGGGGGGGCCACTTGAGACCCAGTACTTC.

The chain carries TRBV10-3 and TRBJ2-5; either TRBD1 or TRBD2 may fit D (5 bases each). The CDR3 is made up of 15 amino acids. Trimming removed 3 bases from V and 10 bases from J, with 21 bases in between. Germline CDR1 and CDR2: ENHRY and SYGVKD. In DNA, the CDR3 is TGTGCCATCAGTGATGAGGGTGGTTCGAGGGGTGGCCAGTACTTC. It is translated as CAISDEGGSRGGQYF.

The chain uses TRBV7-9 and TRBJ2-7; D gene unclear. The CDR3 is made up of 13 amino acids. The germline V gene has CDR1 SEHNR and CDR2 FQNEAQ (reference sequence). With 1 base removed from V and 2 bases from J, the gap between germline ends came to 6 bases. As DNA, the CDR3 is TGTGCCAGCAGCTTAGACAGCACCTACGAGCAGTACTTC. Protein sequence: CASSLDSTYEQYF.

This chain connects TRBV6-5 to TRBJ2-7; D ambiguous. CDR1 MNHEY and CDR2 SVGAGI come from the germline V gene. Trimming stripped 8 bases from V and 3 bases from J, with 8 bases between. This CDR3 has 11 amino acids. CDR3 loop: CASGNYYEQYF. As DNA, the CDR3 is TGTGCCAGCGGGAACTACTACGAGCAGTACTTC.

In this sample, this clone turned up once. The rearrangement uses TRBV6-5 and TRBJ2-7; 8 nucleotides line up with TRBD1. In germline, CDR1 is MNHEY, CDR2 SVGAGI. V lost 2 bases and J lost 2; bases outside the gene matches: 5. The CDR3 sequence is 15 residues long. The CDR3 coding sequence is TGTGCCAGCAGTTACGCCGGACAGGGCCCCTACGAGCAGTACTTC. This translates into CASSYAGQGPYEQYF.

The chain is built from TRBV3-1 (or the pseudogene TRBV3-2) and TRBJ1-5; tentatively, D is TRBD1 (5 bases). The CDR3 loop spans 14 amino acids. Trimming took off 3 bases at V and 6 bases at J, with 12 bases between the two ends. The germline CDR1 and CDR2 sequences are LGHDT and YNNKEL (reference sequence). The CDR3 loop is CASSQNGGGQPQHF. For the CDR3, the DNA is TGTGCCAGCAGCCAGAATGGGGGGGGTCAGCCCCAGCATTTT.

For the CDR3, the DNA is TGCGCCAGCAGCGAAGTGGGGACAGATAACAATGAGCAGTTCTTC. As protein: CASSEVGTDNNEQFF. The V call is TRBV4-3, the J call TRBJ2-1; 7 bases match TRBD1. The CDR3 extends over 15 amino acids. Germline CDR1 reads LGHNA; CDR2 reads YSLEER. V lost 5 bases to trimming and J lost 5 bases; unmatched junction nucleotides: 9.

The chain is built from TRBV5-1 and TRBJ2-7; possibly TRBD1 for D (6 bases). With 1 base removed from V and 3 bases from J, the gap between germline ends came to 8 bases. Germline V gene lookup returns CDR1 SGHRS and CDR2 YFSETQ. The CDR3 totals 13 residues. The CDR3 DNA sequence: TGCGCCAGCAGCTTGACGGACAGCTACGAGCAGTACTTC. As protein: CASSLTDSYEQYF.

This clone was seen only a few times. This chain connects TRBV7-8 to TRBJ1-1; unclear D gene. Germline assignment: CDR1 SGHVS and CDR2 FQNEAQ. The CDR3 runs to 11 residues. Trimming shortened V by 7 bases and J by 5 bases, and 8 bases separated the two germline ends. DNA for the CDR3: TGTGCCAGCACCCCCAGGACTGAAGCTTTCTTT. Translation: CASTPRTEAFF.

The chain is built from TRBV5-1 and TRBJ1-3; no clear D. There are 15 residues in the CDR3. Germline V gene data show CDR1 as SGHRS and CDR2 as YFSETQ. V lost 0 bases to trimming and J lost 9 bases, with 16 bases between them. The CDR3 DNA reads as TGCGCCAGCAGCTTGGGGACGGCCTCTCCTGCCACCATATATTTT. Translating it yields CASSLGTASPATIYF.

The chain recombines TRBV18 with TRBJ2-5, with D perhaps matching TRBD1 (5 bases). Trimming removed 2 bases at V and 5 bases at J, with 12 bases between. CDR3 length: 14 residues. CDR1 and CDR2 from the germline V gene are KGHSH and LQKENI. The CDR3 spells CASSPERGGETQYF. CDR3 coding DNA: TGTGCCAGCTCACCAGAAAGGGGTGGGGAGACCCAGTACTTC. Based on the CDR3 plus reference TRBV18 and TRBJ2-5, the full variable domain is NAGVMQNPRHLVRRRGQEARLRCSPMKGHSHVYWYRQLPEEGLKFMVYLQKENIIDESGMPKERFSAEFPKEGPSILRIQQVVRGDSAAYFCASSPERGGETQYFGPGTRLLVL.

As regards this clone: As the CDR3 is not closed by the conserved phenylalanine or tryptophan, this likely results from a read error. Because the CDR3's place on the DNA is in doubt, the DNA is left out and the CDR3 is given as listed by TCRdb. The chain combines TRBV5-6 with TRBJ2-3; whether TRBD1, the table's D call, matches the DNA was not checked. The CDR3 totals 12 residues, both ends included. Germline V lookup: CDR1 SGHDT, CDR2 YYEEEE. The CDR3 reads CASSLAGQGAES.

The chain couples TRBV24-1 to TRBJ2-5, with TRBD1 matching 7 bases. CDR1 KGHDR and CDR2 SFDVKD come from the germline V gene. The CDR3 has 14 amino acids. V trimming: 4 bases; J trimming: 4 bases; junction bases outside the gene matches: 5. CDR3 region: CATSDNRQGETQYF. The CDR3 DNA is TGTGCCACCAGTGACAACAGACAGGGAGAGACCCAGTACTTC.

This clone was seen only a few times. The CDR3 region is CASSSWTGTEAFF. Here the CDR3 DNA reads TGTGCCAGCAGCTCCTGGACAGGCACTGAAGCTTTCTTT. This chain joins TRBV11-1 and TRBJ1-1; 7 nucleotides align to TRBD1. Germline CDR1 SGHAT, CDR2 FQDESV (reference sequence). J gave up 4 bases and V 4 bases, and 3 bases lay outside the gene matches. This CDR3 comprises 13 residues.

In its sample, this clone was seen a few times. The V gene is TRBV6-5, the J gene TRBJ1-6; perhaps TRBD1 as D (6 bases). Trimming shortened V by 3 bases and J by 0 bases, and 9 bases separated the two germline ends. The CDR3 extends over 16 amino acids. CDR1 is MNHEY and CDR2 is SVGAGI in the germline V gene. In nucleotides, the CDR3 is TGTGCCAGCAGTTATGGACAGAGCTCCTATAATTCACCCCTCCACTTT. This gives the protein CASSYGQSSYNSPLHF.

The V gene is TRBV5-1, the J gene TRBJ2-7; the D is unclear. V shed 1 base and J shed 0 bases, with 11 bases lying between them. Per the germline V gene, CDR1 is SGHRS and CDR2 is YFSETQ. The CDR3 loop spans 15 amino acids. The CDR3 DNA reads as TGCGCCAGCAGCTTGTTGCCCGGCTACTCCTACGAGCAGTACTTC. Translated, it gives CASSLLPGYSYEQYF.

The J gene is TRBJ2-5, the V gene TRBV6-5; a weak D match, TRBD2 (5 bases). Trimming took 0 bases from V and 1 from J, leaving 12 bases between them. Germline-derived CDR1 and CDR2 are MNHEY and SVGAGI. This CDR3 has 16 amino acids. The CDR3 DNA reads TGTGCCAGCAGTTACTCTGTCCGACGGGGCCAAGAGACCCAGTACTTC. This gives the protein CASSYSVRRGQETQYF.